The 9 T cell receptor beta chains below were found in one sample sequenced in a study of vaccination and CD4 T cells after COVID-19. Their specific antigens are unknown. The Oncomine TCR Beta short-read assay was what sequenced the DNA obtained from cultured CD4+ T cells. TCRdb re-called the PCR reads through MiXCR, storing one row per CDR3 protein. The sample yields about 12,000 distinct CDR3 sequences, approximately 50% seen once. Treatment given: approximately 9-day PBMC culture with coronavirus spike peptide pools or control peptides (ViraFEST assay). The source material was CD4+ T cells from blood, cultured in vitro. The receptors were gathered from a human donor who had recovered from COVID-19.

CDR3 protein: CASSSSGPGATGELFF. The CDR3 region has the DNA TGTGCCAGCAGCTCGTCCGGGCCCGGGGCCACCGGGGAGCTGTTTTTT. The J gene is TRBJ2-2, the V gene TRBV7-3; D possibly matches TRBD1 or TRBD2 (5 bases each). V lost 4 bases and J 4 bases, leaving 16 bases between the germline ends. The CDR3 totals 16 residues. CDR1 and CDR2 from the germline V gene are SGHTA and FQGTGA. The full variable domain, rest sourced from reference TRBV7-3 and TRBJ2-2, is GAGVSQTPSNKVTEKGKYVELRCDPISGHTALYWYRQSLGQGPEFLIYFQGTGAADDSGLPNDRFFAVRPEGSVSTLKIQRTERGDSAVYLCASSSSGPGATGELFFGEGSRLTVL.

The chain joins TRBV6-1 to TRBJ1-1, with a possible D match to TRBD1 (5 bases). Germline V lookup: CDR1 MNHNS, CDR2 SASEGT. The CDR3 loop spans 14 amino acids. V lost 1 base to trimming and J lost 3 bases, with 9 bases between them. The CDR3 DNA sequence: TGTGCCAGCAGTGAAGTTCTAGGGGACACTGAAGCTTTCTTT. It translates to CASSEVLGDTEAFF.

The sample holds a few counts of this clonotype. The gene calls are TRBV6-5 and TRBJ1-5; D not resolved. Trimming shortened V by 4 bases and J by 3 bases, and 7 bases separated the two germline ends. The CDR3 sequence is 13 residues long. Germline V lookup: CDR1 MNHEY, CDR2 SVGAGI. CDR3 nucleotide sequence: TGTGCCAGCAGTTCGGCTTTCAATCAGCCCCAGCATTTT. Its protein product is CASSSAFNQPQHF.

This clonotype was observed a handful of times. The chain joins TRBV6-5 to TRBJ2-3; D might be TRBD1 or TRBD2, each matching 5 bases. The CDR3 loop spans 14 amino acids. Trimming left V 4 bases short and J 5 bases short, with 13 bases between. CDR1 and CDR2 (germline): MNHEY, SVGAGI. The CDR3 region is CASSSGAMGDTQYF. In DNA, the CDR3 is TGTGCCAGCAGTTCCGGGGCTATGGGAGATACGCAGTATTTT.

The V call is TRBV7-2, the J call TRBJ1-1; D is undetermined. The length of the CDR3 is 13 residues. Trimming left V 3 bases short and J 13 bases short, with 18 bases between. Germline V gives CDR1 SGHTA, CDR2 FQGNSA. This CDR3 is CASSLGLHTGGFF. CDR3 sequence (DNA): TGTGCCAGCAGCTTGGGTCTTCATACTGGCGGTTTCTTT.

The chain employs TRBV5-4 and TRBJ2-5; maybe TRBD2 (7 bases). CDR3 length: 15 amino acids. Germline V gene lookup returns CDR1 SGHNT and CDR2 YYREEE (reference sequence). With 7 bases removed from V and 5 bases from J, the gap between germline ends came to 21 bases. The CDR3 sequence: CASGPRQGGGETQYF. DNA of the CDR3: TGTGCCAGCGGACCCAGACAAGGGGGGGGGGAGACCCAGTACTTC. Full variable domain (missing parts from reference TRBV5-4 and TRBJ2-5): ETGVTQSPTHLIKTRGQQVTLRCSSQSGHNTVSWYQQALGQGPQFIFQYYREEENGRGNFPPRFSGLQFPNYSSELNVNALELDDSALYLCASGPRQGGGETQYFGPGTRLLVL.

J is TRBJ2-7 and V is TRBV20-1; 7 nucleotides align to TRBD2. The CDR3 is 14 amino acids. Germline CDR1 and CDR2: DFQATT and SNEGSKA (reference sequence). V was pared by 6 bases and J by 7 bases, with 15 bases of the junction left unmatched. Here the CDR3 reads CSATSGGSLREQYF. The CDR3 DNA follows: TGCAGTGCCACATCGGGGGGATCACTACGGGAGCAGTACTTC.

This clonotype turned up a few times. V usage is TRBV7-2 and J usage is TRBJ2-7; D not certain. The CDR3 length is 12 residues. Trimming cost V 1 base and J 6 bases, with 7 bases left between them. Germline V lookup: CDR1 SGHTA, CDR2 FQGNSA. CDR3 sequence (DNA): TGTGCCAGCAGCTTAGTTAGTTCCGAGCAGTACTTC. Encoded protein: CASSLVSSEQYF.

The CDR3 DNA sequence: TGTGCCAGCAGACGGGGATCCAATCAGCCCCAGCATTTT. The encoded protein is CASRRGSNQPQHF. The chain is built from TRBV6-1 and TRBJ1-5; no definite D call. There are 13 residues in the CDR3. Germline CDR1 and CDR2: MNHNS and SASEGT. V lost 6 bases and J 3 bases, leaving 9 bases between the germline ends.